These 28 T cell receptor beta chains share one sample of origin, sequenced in a study of blood T cell repertoires in COVID-19. The method was immunoSEQ multiplex PCR; TCRdb's version includes in-frame clones alone and lacks a portion of them. There are 350,000 to 450,000 clones in the sample; 85% occur only once, and about 3.6% lies in the top ten. Sequenced input: peripheral blood. These receptor sequences come from a woman aged 18-29 years with acute or convalescent COVID-19.

The chain joins TRBV9 to TRBJ2-7, with a possible D match to TRBD1 (5 bases). Germline loops: CDR1 SGDLS, CDR2 YYNGEE. The V end was cut by 4 bases, the J end by 2 bases, with 16 bases between. This CDR3 is built from 15 residues. This CDR3 reads CASSPHQGPTYEQYF. CDR3 in DNA: TGTGCCAGCAGCCCCCATCAGGGTCCGACCTACGAGCAGTACTTC. The full variable domain, in which reference TRBV9 and TRBJ2-7 provide the parts outside the CDR3, is DSGVTQTPKHLITATGQRVTLRCSPRSGDLSVYWYQQSLDQGLQFLIQYYNGEERAKGNILERFSAQQFPDLHSELNLSSLELGDSALYFCASSPHQGPTYEQYFGPGTRLTVT.

The chain combines TRBV28 with TRBJ1-2; D is unresolved. Germline CDR1 MDHEN, CDR2 SYDVKM. Trimming stripped 11 bases from V and 8 bases from J, with 18 bases between. There are 12 residues in the CDR3. This CDR3 is CAAEDGGWGYTF. For the CDR3, the DNA is TGTGCCGCAGAGGACGGAGGCTGGGGCTACACCTTC.

This clone was recorded at least ten times. This chain links TRBV7-3 with TRBJ1-2; D is possibly TRBD1 (5 bases). The CDR3 runs to 11 residues. Germline values: CDR1 SGHTA, CDR2 FQGTGA. Trimming cost V 5 bases and J 5 bases, with 6 bases left between them. In nucleotides, the CDR3 is TGTGCCAGCAGCGCAGGGTATGGCTACACCTTC. Translated, it gives CASSAGYGYTF.

The chain uses TRBV29-1 and TRBJ2-2, with D perhaps matching TRBD2 (6 bases). The germline V gene has CDR1 SQVTM and CDR2 ANQGSEA. The CDR3 sequence is 14 residues long. Deletions cut 2 bases from V and 1 base from J, with 8 bases between. The DNA of the CDR3 is TGCAGCGTTGAACGGGAGAAGAACACCGGGGAGCTGTTTTTT. Encoded protein: CSVEREKNTGELFF.

The J gene is TRBJ1-4, the V gene TRBV28; 7 nucleotides align to TRBD1. The junction had 12 bases not matched to a gene; V was cut back by 4 bases and J by 7 bases. CDR1 MDHEN and CDR2 SYDVKM come from the germline V gene. There are 16 residues in the CDR3. CDR3 loop: CASSSPTGTGIEKLFF. CDR3 nucleotide sequence: TGTGCCAGCAGTTCACCGACAGGGACCGGTATTGAAAAACTGTTTTTT.

This chain joins TRBV28 and TRBJ2-7; 8 bases agree with TRBD1. The CDR3 has 13 amino acids. Trimming cost V 1 base and J 12 bases; bases outside gene matches: 8. CDR1 is MDHEN and CDR2 is SYDVKM in the germline V gene. CDR3 nucleotide sequence: TGTGCCAGCAGTTTATTCACAGGGGGAACTGCGTACTTC. This gives the protein CASSLFTGGTAYF.

The J gene is TRBJ2-7, the V gene TRBV15; TRBD2 agrees at 10 bases. Germline CDR1 reads LNHNV; CDR2 reads YYDKDF (reference sequence). The CDR3 runs 17 residues. Germline trimming cut 2 bases from V and 2 bases from J; bases unmatched to any gene: 9. The CDR3 sequence: CATSRSRLAGETYEQYF. The CDR3 region has the DNA TGTGCCACCAGCAGATCCCGCCTAGCGGGAGAGACCTACGAGCAGTACTTC.

The gene calls are TRBV7-9 and TRBJ1-5; TRBD1 is a possible D gene (5 bases). The germline V and J ends were trimmed by 1 base and 2 bases, with 18 bases remaining between them. Germline-derived CDR1 and CDR2 are SEHNR and FQNEAQ (reference sequence). CDR3 length equals 18 residues. The chain's CDR3 is CASSLVGGRNKGNQPQHF. CDR3 bases: TGTGCCAGCAGCTTAGTGGGGGGTCGAAATAAGGGCAATCAGCCCCAGCATTTT.

Only a few counts were recorded for this clone. The V and J genes are TRBV5-1 and TRBJ2-1; D not certain. The CDR3 is made up of 14 amino acids. V lost 4 bases, J lost 3 bases, and 11 bases lay in between. Germline V gene lookup returns CDR1 SGHRS and CDR2 YFSETQ. The chain's CDR3 is CASSLEPNYNEQFF. CDR3 nucleotide sequence: TGCGCCAGCAGCCTGGAGCCAAACTACAATGAGCAGTTCTTC.

The table lists this clone with a count of one. The chain carries TRBV9 and TRBJ1-2, with no clear D. The CDR3 loop spans 14 amino acids. The V gene lost 0 bases and the J gene lost 9 bases, with 15 bases spanning the gap. Germline V CDR1 and CDR2: SGDLS, YYNGEE. The CDR3, as DNA: TGTGCCAGCAGCGTAGATGCCGTCGTTACTAGCTACACCTTC. Its protein product is CASSVDAVVTSYTF. The whole variable domain, filled in from reference TRBV9 and TRBJ1-2, reads DSGVTQTPKHLITATGQRVTLRCSPRSGDLSVYWYQQSLDQGLQFLIQYYNGEERAKGNILERFSAQQFPDLHSELNLSSLELGDSALYFCASSVDAVVTSYTFGSGTRLTVV.

The J gene is TRBJ2-3, the V gene TRBV12-3 or TRBV12-4; D is undetermined. The CDR3 has 12 amino acids. Between the trimmed V and J ends, which lost 4 bases and 6 bases, there was a span of 8 bases. The CDR3 sequence is CASSSSTDTQYF. DNA of the CDR3: TGTGCCAGCAGTTCGTCAACTGATACGCAGTATTTT.

The chain employs TRBV5-1 and TRBJ2-7, with 7 nucleotides matching TRBD1. Germline V gene lookup returns CDR1 SGHRS and CDR2 YFSETQ. V shed 4 bases, J shed 5 bases, and the junction held 12 bases outside the gene matches. This CDR3 has 15 amino acids. The CDR3 region is CASSRAGGPLDEQYF. The CDR3, as DNA: TGCGCCAGCAGCCGGGCAGGGGGTCCGTTGGACGAGCAGTACTTC.

The V and J genes are TRBV7-9 and TRBJ1-1; D gene uncertain. V was pared by 3 bases and J by 2 bases, with 10 bases between. The CDR3 runs to 14 residues. From germline, CDR1 is SEHNR and CDR2 FQNEAQ (reference sequence). In DNA form, the CDR3 reads TGTGCCAGCAGCTTTATGGGCCCCAACACTGAAGCTTTCTTT. Translated: CASSFMGPNTEAFF.

The gene calls are TRBV6-7 and TRBJ2-1; 10 bases align to TRBD2. TRBV6-7 is given ORF status, its function remaining uncertain. This CDR3 contains 11 residues. V lost 7 bases and J lost 10; bases outside the gene matches: 1. The CDR3 protein is CASTGLAEQFF. CDR3 bases: TGTGCCAGCACGGGACTAGCGGAGCAGTTCTTC.

The chain carries TRBV7-6 and TRBJ1-4, with 12 bases aligning to TRBD1. J was trimmed by 11 bases and V by 5 bases; bases with no gene match: 9. This CDR3 region has 15 residues. Germline V CDR1 and CDR2: SGHVS, FNYEAQ. The CDR3 loop reads CASSGVPGQGAKLFF. For the CDR3, the DNA is TGTGCCAGCAGCGGGGTCCCGGGACAGGGGGCTAAACTGTTTTTT.

The chain employs TRBV3-1 (or the pseudogene TRBV3-2) and TRBJ2-7, with 8 bases fitting TRBD1. Germline assignment: CDR1 LGHDT and CDR2 YNNKEL (reference sequence). CDR3 length: 14 amino acids. V shed 7 bases, J shed 6 bases, and the junction held 11 bases outside the gene matches. CDR3 sequence (DNA): TGTGCCAGCACCCCGGGGGACAGGCGAGCCGAGCAGTACTTC. It codes for CASTPGDRRAEQYF.

The rearrangement links TRBV24-1 to TRBJ2-1, with 9 bases lining up with TRBD1. This CDR3 has 16 residues. Trimming removed 1 base from V and 7 bases from J; junction bases left unmatched: 7. Germline lookup yields CDR1 KGHDR and CDR2 SFDVKD. The CDR3 DNA reads as TGTGCCACCAGTGATTTCGGACAGGGGAATATTAATGAGCAGTTCTTC. It codes for CATSDFGQGNINEQFF.

The V gene is TRBV5-6, the J gene TRBJ2-7; 9 bases fit TRBD2. Per the germline V gene, CDR1 is SGHDT and CDR2 is YYEEEE. V shed 4 bases, J shed 3 bases, and the junction held 5 bases outside the gene matches. The CDR3 loop spans 14 amino acids. CDR3 coding DNA: TGTGCCAGCAGCCGACTTAGCGGGAGCTACGAGCAGTACTTC. It specifies CASSRLSGSYEQYF.

The V and J genes are TRBV5-1 and TRBJ1-1; no reliable D call. Germline-derived CDR1 and CDR2 are SGHRS and YFSETQ. V shed 1 base and J shed 1 base, with 14 bases lying between them. This CDR3 is 16 amino acids long. The CDR3 here is CASSLFLLGANTEAFF. DNA for the CDR3: TGCGCCAGCAGCTTGTTTCTGCTGGGCGCGAACACTGAAGCTTTCTTT.

The V gene is TRBV4-2, the J gene TRBJ2-1; 9 bases agree with TRBD2. The length of the CDR3 is 15 residues. The V gene's germline CDR1 is LGHNA and CDR2 YNFKEQ. With 0 bases clipped from V and 8 bases from J, the junction kept 5 bases outside the gene matches. For the CDR3, the DNA is TGTGCCAGCAGCCAAGATCGGGGCGGGGGGGATGAGCAGTTCTTC. It is translated as CASSQDRGGGDEQFF.

The rearrangement uses TRBV7-9 and TRBJ1-3; 8 bases map to TRBD1. The CDR3 has 17 amino acids. V dropped 2 bases and J dropped 10; count of bases not matched to a gene: 16. The germline V gene encodes CDR1 SEHNR and CDR2 FQNEAQ (reference sequence). This chain's CDR3 is CASSLSRDRSLVETIYF. Written as DNA, the CDR3 is TGTGCCAGCAGCTTAAGCAGGGACAGGAGTCTTGTAGAAACCATATATTTT.

The chain recombines TRBV7-8 with TRBJ2-7; 7 bases are a match to TRBD2. Germline values: CDR1 SGHVS, CDR2 FQNEAQ. V trimming: 0 bases; J trimming: 2 bases; junction bases outside the gene matches: 7. This CDR3 comprises 16 residues. CDR3 loop: CASSLALQRDTYEQYF. CDR3 DNA sequence: TGTGCCAGCAGCTTAGCGTTGCAGCGGGATACCTACGAGCAGTACTTC.

In its sample, this clone was seen once. V gene TRBV4-1 combines with J gene TRBJ2-1; TRBD2 agrees at 8 bases. The junction had 12 bases not matched to a gene; V was cut back by 0 bases and J by 8 bases. The CDR3 is made up of 17 amino acids. Germline V CDR1 and CDR2: MGHRA, YSYEKL. CDR3: CASSQDVREALSHEQFF. The CDR3 DNA reads TGCGCCAGCAGCCAAGATGTGCGGGAGGCCTTGTCGCATGAGCAGTTCTTC.

The chain has TRBV30 and TRBJ1-6; 8 positions match TRBD1. The trim removed 4 bases at V and 7 bases at J, leaving 12 bases unmatched. In germline, CDR1 is GTSNPN, CDR2 SVGIG (reference sequence). This CDR3 is built from 16 residues. As DNA, the CDR3 is TGTGCCTGGACTCCTAGGGACAGGAGTTTGAATTCACCCCTCCACTTT. It is translated as CAWTPRDRSLNSPLHF.

This chain uses TRBV15 with TRBJ1-3, with TRBD1 matching 7 bases. Germline V lookup: CDR1 LNHNV, CDR2 YYDKDF (reference sequence). V shed 0 bases and J 3 bases; nucleotides not matched to a gene: 2. The CDR3 covers 15 residues. The CDR3 is CATSREDRDGNTIYF. The CDR3 bases are TGTGCCACCAGCAGAGAAGACAGGGATGGAAACACCATATATTTT.

This chain links TRBV5-1 with TRBJ1-4; D gene ambiguous. The CDR3 sequence is 14 residues long. V was cut by 7 bases and J by 7 bases, with 17 bases left in between. In germline, CDR1 is SGHRS, CDR2 YFSETQ. DNA for the CDR3: TGCGCCAGCGCCTCGGGTAGCGTCGGTGAAAAACTGTTTTTT. Its protein product is CASASGSVGEKLFF.

The rearrangement uses TRBV21-1 and TRBJ2-7; TRBD1 was called by the table and not checked on the DNA. TRBV21-1 is marked as a pseudogene. The CDR3 is 16 residues long. The CDR3 region is CASSKGGTASSYEQYF. The CDR3 DNA reads as TGTGCCAGCAGCAAAGGTGGGACAGCGAGCTCCTACGAGCAGTACTTC.

The chain has TRBV2 and TRBJ2-1, with 12 positions matching TRBD2. Germline V lookup: CDR1 SNHLY, CDR2 FYNNEI. The CDR3 contains 17 residues. With 6 bases clipped from V and 6 bases from J, the junction kept 12 bases outside the gene matches. CDR3 DNA sequence: TGTGCCAGCAGCGAACAAATTACTAGCGGGGGGAGCAATGAGCAGTTCTTC. Protein: CASSEQITSGGSNEQFF.